This T cell receptor beta chain is from a study of cytomegalovirus exposure and HLA in healthy donors (TCRdb year 2017). With regard to the full study: According to an earlier analysis of around 600 of the donors, about 179 million T cells yielded some 120 million unique TCR beta sequences and approximately 280 Gb of sequence data. A later analysis re-examined previously published TCR beta repertoires from roughly 650 donors and added high-resolution HLA genotyping to investigate patterns of TCR occurrence. The later analysis used no new phenotypic data to find candidate immune exposures, relying instead on TCR beta sequences and their occurrence across donors. Class I and class II HLA loci were covered by the typing at four-digit resolution. Every discovery cohort repertoire had been produced on one sequencing platform. The study aimed to test whether cataloging public T cell receptors could reveal signatures of past pathogen exposure. An early release that covered about 600 HLA-typed donors contained about 300 gigabases of sequencing data and 65 million to 100 million unique TCR sequences. High-throughput TCR immunosequencing, statistical association of individual TCRs with disease status, and machine learning were combined to predict cytomegalovirus infection status. An earlier analysis of 500 to 750 of the donors applied high-throughput TCR beta sequencing to assess whether each TCR beta V gene segment acted as functional or pseudogenic. The study used immunosequencing to profile the T cell repertoires of 670 or so subjects and linked those repertoires to cytomegalovirus serostatus. A later genetic analysis used genome-wide SNP genotypes for 398 of the 666 donors, treating that subset as a discovery cohort. Typing coverage differed by locus: A, B, C, DRB1 and DQB1 were typed in about 629-630 donors, DQA1 in about 550, DPA1 in approximately 600, and DPB1 in roughly 450. In addition to the first cohort of roughly 700 subjects, a separate validation cohort of approximately 130 different subjects was used. Among the roughly 380 genotyped donors, approximately 77% belonged to the genetic ancestry cluster associated with self-reported Caucasian donors. Alongside the repertoire data, information on donor age, sex, ethnicity and CMV serostatus was compiled. Roughly five DR-DQ haplotypes were handled as single units for association and clustering, since linkage in the cohort was strong. Among about 390 genotyped donors of the cohort, an average of about 240,000 unique TCR beta nucleotide sequences were sequenced per donor, roughly 18% of them non-productive.

Ends trimmed: V by 3 bases, J by 0 bases; bases unmatched to a gene: 7. The germline V gene yields MDHEN for CDR1 and SYDVKM for CDR2. Counted from cysteine to phenylalanine, this CDR3 has 16 amino acids. Only the CDR3 DNA stays, 48 bases, in frame from base 1. The library came from the immunoSEQ multiplex PCR assay. For the multiplex PCR, a mixture combining 60 forward primers for TCR Vbeta segments and 13 reverse primers for TCR Jbeta segments was used. Amplification of the CDR3 region of rearranged TCR beta genes was performed with a multiplex PCR assay on genomic DNA. The Illumina HiSeq System was used to sequence the amplified TCR beta libraries as 87-base-pair reads. Processing in the source paper ran as follows. A later analysis counted approximately 74 million unique TCR beta chains across the 666 repertoires, and roughly 11 million of these chains were shared by at least two donors. Raw reads were error-corrected and collapsed into unique sequences with a nearest-neighbor algorithm that merged closely related sequences to remove PCR and sequencing errors. Alignment of CDR3 sequences to IMGT reference sequences was used to assign V, D and J gene segments. For a sequence to be retained, a match of at least six nucleotides was required to both a V gene segment and a J gene segment. A rearrangement counted as productive if the CDR3 had no stop codons and remained in frame with V and J, and every other rearrangement counted as non-productive. Following IMGT convention, CDR3 was defined as the stretch from the second conserved V-encoded cysteine up to the conserved J-encoded phenylalanine. The earlier analysis of 500 to 650 of the donors excluded any sequence lacking an unambiguous match to a single V gene segment. An earlier analysis of several hundred of the donors called V segments functional above 56.7% productive rearrangements and segregating when the between-donor standard deviation exceeded 5%. A statistical classification framework was developed to diagnose cytomegalovirus status using the catalog of TCR beta chain sequences. V and J gene assignment, in a later analysis, came from comparing TCR nucleotide sequences with IMGT/GENE-DB human TR gene sequences. A later analysis assigned CDR3 sequences and most-parsimonious VDJ recombination scenarios with the TCRdist pipeline. In a later analysis, each TCR beta chain was defined by its CDR3 amino acid sequence together with its V-gene family, and reads lacking a unique V-gene family were excluded. A later analysis removed several hundred highly shared, low-generation-probability nucleotide sequences to deal with suspected cross-contamination and a sequencing artifact. In a later analysis, a clonal expansion index for each public chain was calculated from normalized within-repertoire ranks of inferred template counts. In a later analysis, generation probabilities were computed using a VDJ recombination model fitted to out-of-frame rearrangements, and the results were checked against IGoR. Hypergeometric tests were used in a later analysis to score TCR-TCR, TCR-HLA and TCR-CMV co-occurrence, with a repertoire-size bias correction applied to the TCR pairs. To estimate false discovery rates, a later analysis permuted the HLA or CMV assignments 20 times. In a later analysis, co-occurring TCRs were grouped with DBSCAN, and TCRdist sequence similarity was added when clustering was performed within HLA-allele-positive subsets. Co-occurrence clustering excluded repertoires with fewer than 30,000 or more than 120,000 public chains, plus five with anomalous nucleotide sharing. The source is immuneACCESS, and TCRdb retained only in-frame sequences with V and J called. Part of the clones is not carried over; for the studies checked, unresolved V genes explain less than half of this, and the remainder is unexplained. Clone size and V and J calls were adopted from that table, with D and trimming inferred from the DNA. This sample lists 120,000 to 150,000 clones; around 77% were detected once. The ten biggest clones cover 2% to 2.5% of the sample.

The research as a whole found: In vitro tests confirmed that a few of the cytomegalovirus-associated TCR beta chains recognize cytomegalovirus antigens. Correlated functional status among segregating V segments might be attributable to linkage disequilibrium, but an unknown experimental factor could not be ruled out. Most TCR sequences were observed very rarely across donors, whereas some public TCRs were present in many individuals. A later genetic analysis associated a missense DCLRE1C variant with V-gene and J-gene trimming of TCR beta chains, and an independent cohort replicated the association. The classifier was reported to diagnose cytomegalovirus status with high specificity and sensitivity in both the original and validation cohorts. The only immune exposure information available for the cohort was CMV serostatus. The study gave a list of around 170 TCR beta chains associated with cytomegalovirus. Assigning TCR associations to individual alleles was difficult when HLA alleles, especially DR and DQ, strongly co-occurred. A further reported finding was that TCR beta sequences accurately predicted the HLA-A and HLA-B alleles for most subjects in the first cohort. According to a later analysis, parvovirus B19, influenza, CMV and Epstein-Barr virus appeared linked to several top co-occurrence clusters. Only TCR beta chains were sequenced in this cohort, and the absence of alpha or paired-chain data limited detectable features. Compared with equally common non-associated chains, HLA-associated TCR beta chains in a later analysis were more clonally expanded and had lower generation probabilities. Because counts were too low, roughly 17 rarely observed V segments, including chromosome 9 orphons, were left out of the earlier analysis of approximately 580 of the donors. An earlier analysis of several hundred of the donors showed that most TCR beta V segments appeared in productive rearrangements either about 90% or about 30% of the time, which broadly matched IMGT annotations. A later analysis associated some 17,000 TCR beta sequences with specific HLA alleles at a false discovery rate of 0.05. In a later analysis, the rate of TCR association differed among HLA loci, with DRB1 alleles having the most associated TCRs and HLA-C alleles having the fewest. Some IMGT-functional V segments, including TRBV6-2 and TRBV6-3, could not be distinguished by the 87-base-pair reads and were therefore excluded. Sequencing depth was assumed to be roughly uniform across donors in the presence/absence analyses, though that assumption may not hold. Because HLA typing was unavailable for some donors at each locus, only the typed subset was used in association tests. In a later genetic analysis, fewer N-insertions in productive TCRs were reported among donors in an Asian-associated ancestry cluster than the roughly 700-donor mean. A later analysis found that most CMV-associated TCR beta chains appeared HLA-restricted, with HLA associations seemingly driven largely by CMV exposure. The authors suggested that the approach could potentially be generalized to other disease states and immunological phenotypes. A group of highly shared sequence variants was considered likely to be a technical artifact of the sequencing pipeline.

The cohort consisted of approximately 670 healthy bone marrow donors. All cohort members were sampled while nominally healthy, although unrecorded immune exposures were likely present. The donor was CMV seronegative and was included in the group of 352 seronegative cohort members. Each donor provided a peripheral blood sample, and peripheral blood mononuclear cells were used for TCR beta sequencing. Genomic DNA extraction from the blood cell samples was performed with the Qiagen DNeasy Blood Extraction Kit. Of note for this clone: Its recognized antigen is unknown. The input lacks base qualities; no much larger clone sits a single base away.

This TCR was sampled from a man aged 25 to 40 in good health and CMV-seronegative. The chain employs TRBV28 and TRBJ2-7; 8 bases in the middle match TRBD2. Sequences were obtained from PBMCs. The CDR3 loop reads CASSFDLAGLSYEQYF. The DNA is as follows: TGTGCCAGCAGTTTCGACCTAGCGGGCCTCTCCTACGAGCAGTACTTC.